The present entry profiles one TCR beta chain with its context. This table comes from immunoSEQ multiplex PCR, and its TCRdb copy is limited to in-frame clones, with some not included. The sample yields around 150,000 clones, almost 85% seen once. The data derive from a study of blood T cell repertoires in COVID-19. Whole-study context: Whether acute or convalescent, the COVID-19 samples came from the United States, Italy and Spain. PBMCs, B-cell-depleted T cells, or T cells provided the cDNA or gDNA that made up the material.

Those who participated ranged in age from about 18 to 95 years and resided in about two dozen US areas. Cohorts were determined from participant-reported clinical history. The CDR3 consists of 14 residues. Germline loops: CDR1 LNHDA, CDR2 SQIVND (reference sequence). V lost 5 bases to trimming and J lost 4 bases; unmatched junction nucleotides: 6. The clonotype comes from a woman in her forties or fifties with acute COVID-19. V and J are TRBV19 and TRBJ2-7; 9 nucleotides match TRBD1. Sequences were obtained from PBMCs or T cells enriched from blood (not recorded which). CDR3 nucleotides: TGTGCCAGTAGTCCCTGGACAGGGGAGTACGAGCAGTACTTC. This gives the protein CASSPWTGEYEQYF.